This T cell receptor (beta chain) appears in the sequencing data of a study of blood T cell repertoires in COVID-19. On the study more broadly: Both acute and convalescent COVID-19 samples were obtained from the United States, Italy and Spain. PBMCs, B-cell-depleted T cells, or T cells provided the cDNA or gDNA that made up the material.

As handled by the study authors: It was from reference gene primer amplification that nucleated cell counts were estimated. Only in-frame clones appear in the TCRdb table, and some are missing; sequencing was by immunoSEQ multiplex PCR. V and J calls and clone size are given by that table; D and trimming were obtained from the DNA. The data show about 130,000 clones, roughly 83% seen once. CDR1 and CDR2 (germline): SGHVS, FNYEAQ. This CDR3 is 16 amino acids long. Trimming cost V 6 bases and J 6 bases; bases outside gene matches: 7. This sequence was found in a woman aged 80 or over with acute or convalescent COVID-19. What was sequenced was peripheral blood. This chain uses TRBV7-6 with TRBJ2-2, with TRBD2 identical over 13 bases. The CDR3 nucleotides are TGTGCCAGCAGACTAGCGGGGGGGCCGATTCCCGGGGAGCTGTTTTTT. Its translation is CASRLAGGPIPGELFF.